This T cell receptor (beta chain) stems from a study of molecular identifiers for immune sequencing clone quantification. At the level of the study: Replicate RNA came from around 18,000 or 91,000 naive CD8 cells and was split five ways, and four parts were sequenced.

Libraries of bulk TCR were made by previously described methods (with listed TCR primers). One entry per CDR3 protein results from TCRdb running MiXCR on the PCR reads. In the table there are 400,000 to 600,000 distinct CDR3 sequences, around a fifth of which are singletons. As for this clonotype: No antigen is known for it. It may be a read error: a sequence one base away is much more abundant.

The CDR3 has 17 residues. Overall study findings and caveats: Clonotypes topping 20 RNA copies carried over 97% of effector molecules but under 1% of naive ones.

The source is a human donor in good health. Some libraries in this study had Jurkat cell RNA spiked in. The sample consisted of naive CD8+ T cells from blood, with Jurkat cell RNA spiked in. Subset specified: FACS-sorted CD8+CD4-CCR7+CD45RA+ naive T cells. This chain joins TRBV5-3 and TRBJ2-5, with 8 bases lining up with TRBD2. TRBV5-3 is labeled an ORF, and its function is uncertain. Here the CDR3 DNA reads TGTGCCAGCAGCTTGGATTTATTGCTAGCGGGCCAAGAGACCCGGTACTTC. Translated, it gives CASSLDLLLAGQETRYF.